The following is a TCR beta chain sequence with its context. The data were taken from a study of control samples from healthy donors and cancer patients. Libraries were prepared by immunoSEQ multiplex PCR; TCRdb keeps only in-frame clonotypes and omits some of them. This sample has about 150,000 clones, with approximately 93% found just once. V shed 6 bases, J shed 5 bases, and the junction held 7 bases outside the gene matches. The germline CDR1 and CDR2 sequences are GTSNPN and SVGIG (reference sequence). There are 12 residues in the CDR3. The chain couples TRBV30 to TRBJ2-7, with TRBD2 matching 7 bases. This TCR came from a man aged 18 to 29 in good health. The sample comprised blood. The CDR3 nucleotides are TGTGCCTGCTGGGGGGGGTTCCACGAGCAGTACTTC. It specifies CACWGGFHEQYF.